A selection of T cell receptor beta chains follows, all from one sample in a study of cytomegalovirus exposure and HLA in healthy donors. The assay was immunoSEQ multiplex PCR, and TCRdb's table has in-frame clones only and misses some. The table includes a few hundred thousand clones, 70% to 80% detected once. Sample: PBMCs. Source of these receptors: a man aged 40-50 years in good health and CMV-seronegative. CDR3s include the opening cysteine and the closing phenylalanine or tryptophan. D genes are given only for firm matches. Rows may omit the clone size; those that give it use once, few, many or a size class.

j_call v_call d_call clone_size cdr3_aa cdr3_nt
TRBJ2-1 TRBV6-5 NA NA CASSYSSSYNEQFF TGTGCCAGCAGTTACTCGAGCTCCTACAATGAGCAGTTCTTC
TRBJ2-2 TRBV10-3 TRBD2 NA CAISVLSGGQTGELFF TGTGCCATCAGTGTCCTTAGCGGGGGGCAAACCGGGGAGCTGTTTTTT
TRBJ1-5 TRBV7-9 NA NA CSSSPSGYSNQPQHF TGTTCCAGCAGCCCGTCGGGGTATAGCAATCAGCCCCAGCATTTT
TRBJ1-6 TRBV7-9 TRBD1 NA CASSLGQGDYSPLHF TGTGCCAGCAGCTTAGGGCAGGGGGATTATTCACCCCTCCACTTT
TRBJ1-3 TRBV5-1 NA NA CASSPNTFSSGNTIYF TGCGCCAGCAGCCCGAACACCTTCTCCTCTGGAAACACCATATATTTT
TRBJ2-5 TRBV6-5 TRBD2 few CASSYSAGGPETQYF TGTGCCAGCAGTTACTCAGCGGGGGGGCCAGAGACCCAGTACTTC
TRBJ1-5 TRBV18 TRBD1 NA CASSPLQGTGRPQHF TGTGCCAGCTCACCACTACAGGGGACCGGAAGGCCCCAGCATTTT
TRBJ2-2 TRBV4-2 NA NA CASSQVISGWGPGELFF TGTGCCAGCAGCCAAGTTATCTCAGGCTGGGGCCCCGGGGAGCTGTTTTTT
TRBJ1-1 TRBV6-5 NA few CASSYKRDEPFF TGTGCCAGCAGTTATAAAAGAGATGAGCCTTTCTTT
TRBJ2-1 TRBV5-1 TRBD2 NA CASSLGRGTSSYNEQFF TGCGCCAGCAGCTTGGGGAGGGGGACTAGCTCCTACAATGAGCAGTTCTTC
TRBJ2-2 TRBV30 NA NA CAWSIQVNTGELFF TGTGCCTGGAGTATACAGGTGAACACCGGGGAGCTGTTTTTT
TRBJ1-5 TRBV6-6 NA NA CASSYSTMNQPQHF TGTGCCAGCAGTTACTCGACAATGAATCAGCCCCAGCATTTT
TRBJ2-2 TRBV27 TRBD1 few CASRRDRGTGELFF TGTGCCAGCCGCCGGGACAGGGGCACCGGGGAGCTGTTTTTT
TRBJ1-6 TRBV5-4 NA NA CASSRGETGSYNSPLHF TGTGCCAGCAGCAGGGGCGAAACAGGGTCCTATAATTCACCCCTCCACTTT
TRBJ1-5 TRBV27 NA once CASSSTSNQPQHF TGTGCCAGCAGTAGCACTAGCAATCAGCCCCAGCATTTT
TRBJ2-7 TRBV9 TRBD2 once CASSVAERGVYEQYF TGTGCCAGCAGCGTAGCTGAGCGGGGGGTCTACGAGCAGTACTTC
TRBJ1-3 TRBV5-4 NA NA CASSSSRGATGNTIYF TGTGCCAGCAGCTCATCCCGGGGGGCGACTGGAAACACCATATATTTT
TRBJ2-4 TRBV27 TRBD2 NA CASSATGTSGSWVKNIQYF TGTGCCAGCAGTGCGACCGGGACTAGCGGGAGCTGGGTCAAAAACATTCAGTACTTC
TRBJ2-1 TRBV6-6 TRBD1 NA CASSTGQGYNEQFF TGTGCCAGCAGTACCGGACAGGGGTACAATGAGCAGTTCTTC
TRBJ2-1 TRBV6-1 NA NA CASSDIGGGSYNEQFF TGTGCCAGCAGTGACATTGGGGGAGGCTCCTACAATGAGCAGTTCTTC
TRBJ2-2 TRBV7-3 TRBD2 NA CASSLGLARGTGELFF TGTGCCAGCAGCTTAGGACTAGCCAGGGGCACCGGGGAGCTGTTTTTT
TRBJ2-7 TRBV28 TRBD1 NA CASGTAIYEQYF TGTGCCAGCGGGACAGCCATCTACGAGCAGTACTTC
TRBJ2-1 TRBV4-3 NA NA CASSQEPPKRNEQFF TGCGCCAGCAGCCAAGAGCCACCTAAGAGAAATGAGCAGTTCTTC
TRBJ2-1 TRBV7-9 TRBD1 NA CASSSDRGGYNEQFF TGTGCCAGCAGCTCAGACAGGGGGGGATACAATGAGCAGTTCTTC
TRBJ2-1 TRBV2 NA NA CASSPEGAWNEQFF TGTGCCAGCAGTCCCGAGGGCGCCTGGAATGAGCAGTTCTTC
TRBJ2-3 TRBV5-1 NA NA CASSQQAGTDTQYF TGCGCCAGCAGCCAACAAGCGGGCACAGATACGCAGTATTTT
TRBJ2-1 TRBV19 TRBD2 NA CASSIRSSGPPYNEQFF TGTGCCAGTAGTATTAGGTCTAGCGGACCTCCCTACAATGAGCAGTTCTTC
TRBJ2-1 TRBV5-5 TRBD1 NA CASSLQGNEQFF TGTGCCAGCAGCTTACAGGGGAATGAGCAGTTCTTC
TRBJ1-1 TRBV27 TRBD1 NA CASSSRDRGRTEAFF TGTGCCAGCAGTTCACGGGACAGGGGAAGGACTGAAGCTTTCTTT
TRBJ2-4 TRBV5-4 TRBD2 NA CASSSSGTSPQAKNIQYF TGTGCCAGCAGCTCGTCCGGGACTAGCCCTCAAGCCAAAAACATTCAGTACTTC
TRBJ2-2 TRBV6-5 NA NA CASRTGSGGELFF TGTGCCAGCAGAACAGGGAGTGGCGGGGAGCTGTTTTTT
TRBJ2-1 TRBV25-1 NA once CASSLGLDRSNNEQFF TGTGCCAGCAGTTTGGGACTGGATAGATCTAACAATGAGCAGTTCTTC
TRBJ1-1 TRBV7-9 TRBD1 NA CASSFTRDRAFEAFF TGTGCCAGCAGCTTCACTCGGGACAGAGCATTTGAAGCTTTCTTT
TRBJ1-2 TRBV28 NA NA CASRAEYGYTF TGTGCCAGCCGTGCTGAGTATGGCTACACCTTC
TRBJ2-5 TRBV5-4 NA NA CASSLVGGGGRQETQYF TGTGCCAGCAGCTTGGTGGGGGGGGGCGGGAGACAAGAGACCCAGTACTTC
TRBJ1-1 TRBV7-9 NA NA CSSSSERRNRFTEAFF TGTTCCAGCAGCTCAGAGCGAAGGAATAGGTTCACTGAAGCTTTCTTT
TRBJ1-4 TRBV4-2 NA NA CASSIRGTTNEKLFF TGTGCCAGCAGCATCCGGGGAACAACTAATGAAAAACTGTTTTTT
TRBJ2-1 TRBV29-1 NA once CSAPPQGGQQFF TGCAGCGCTCCACCTCAGGGTGGACAGCAGTTCTTC
TRBJ2-5 TRBV29-1 TRBD1 NA CSAGDRQGKTQYF TGCAGCGCCGGGGACAGGCAGGGGAAGACCCAGTACTTC
TRBJ2-3 TRBV6-6 NA few CASTYSIDTQYF TGTGCCAGCACTTACTCCATAGATACGCAGTATTTT
TRBJ2-2 TRBV5-6 TRBD2 NA CASSPGTTTGELFF TGCGCCAGCAGCCCCGGGACTACCACCGGGGAGCTGTTTTTT
TRBJ2-1 TRBV5-1 TRBD1 few CASSLTGATYNEQFF TGCGCCAGCAGCTTAACAGGGGCTACCTACAATGAGCAGTTCTTC
TRBJ2-7 TRBV7-2 NA NA CASSFSGDAYEQYF TGTGCCAGCAGCTTCTCGGGGGATGCCTACGAGCAGTACTTC
TRBJ1-5 TRBV9 TRBD1 NA CASSVGDRGGNQPQHF TGTGCCAGCAGCGTAGGGGACAGGGGGGGAAATCAGCCCCAGCATTTT
TRBJ2-5 TRBV13 NA NA CASSSRVADSMETQYF TGTGCCAGCAGCTCCCGGGTAGCGGATTCGATGGAGACCCAGTACTTC
TRBJ2-6 TRBV7-9 TRBD1 NA CASSPRDRGAGANVLTF TGTGCCAGCAGCCCACGGGACAGGGGAGCCGGGGCCAACGTCCTGACTTTC
TRBJ1-1 TRBV20-1 NA NA CSEQRNTEAFF TGCAGTGAACAGAGAAACACTGAAGCTTTCTTT
TRBJ2-1 TRBV7-9 TRBD2 once CASRELAGYEQFF TGTGCCAGCAGAGAACTAGCGGGGTATGAGCAGTTCTTC